Listed below are T cell receptor beta chains from one sample, sequenced in a study of blood T cell repertoires in COVID-19. Sequencing was performed with immunoSEQ multiplex PCR; in TCRdb, only in-frame clones are kept and a portion is missing. The table shows 80,000 to 95,000 clones, with roughly nine tenths occurring only once. Sample: peripheral blood. All receptors derive from a human donor with active COVID-19. The donor label of this sample is uncertain. The CDR3 runs from the conserved cysteine through the conserved F or W. D genes are given only for firm matches. Not all rows give a size; the values are once, few, many and, for expanded clones, a class.

>NA|TRBV5-4|TRBJ2-7|NA
TGTGCCAGCAGCTTGGCCCAACAGGGTTGGGAGCAGTACTTC
CASSLAQQGWEQYF
>NA|TRBV6-2/TRBV6-3|TRBJ1-1|NA
TGTGCCAGCAGTTACACCCAGACTCCGGTAACTGAAGCTTTCTTT
CASSYTQTPVTEAFF
>TRBD2|TRBV18|TRBJ2-5|NA
TGTGCCAGCTCACCACGAGGGAGGGGAGAGACCCAGTACTTC
CASSPRGRGETQYF
>NA|TRBV5-1|TRBJ1-1|many
TGCGCCAGCAGCTTGGGGAGAGGGACATCCACTGAAGCTTTCTTT
CASSLGRGTSTEAFF
>NA|TRBV2|TRBJ1-2|NA
TGTGCCAGCAGTGTAACGGGAATCAACTATGGCTACACCTTC
CASSVTGINYGYTF
>NA|TRBV2|TRBJ1-1|NA
TGTGCCAGCAGTGAAACAAGGCAGGGGACCGACTTTATGAACACTGAAGCTTTCTTT
CASSETRQGTDFMNTEAFF
>TRBD1|TRBV9|TRBJ1-2|NA
TGTGCCAGCAGCGACGAGACAGGGTCTGGCTACACCTTC
CASSDETGSGYTF
>NA|TRBV11-2|TRBJ2-2|NA
TGTGCCAGCCCCAGGGGGGTAGAAACCGGGGAGCTGTTTTTT
CASPRGVETGELFF
>NA|TRBV5-1|TRBJ2-3|once
TGCGCCAGCAGTGAGGGCACAGATACGCAGTATTTT
CASSEGTDTQYF
>NA|TRBV7-2|TRBJ2-3|once
TGTGCCAGCAGCTTAGTGCGGACTACAGATACGCAGTATTTT
CASSLVRTTDTQYF
>TRBD2|TRBV6-2/TRBV6-3|TRBJ2-1|NA
TGTGCCAGCAGTACACTCTCGGGTAGCGGGGCCTTGGATGAGCAGTTCTTC
CASSTLSGSGALDEQFF
>TRBD2|TRBV9|TRBJ2-5|NA
TGTGCCAGCAGCGTAGCTACAGGACTAGCGGGGGGGCATCAAGAGACCCAGTACTTC
CASSVATGLAGGHQETQYF
>TRBD1|TRBV7-9|TRBJ1-4|NA
TGTGCCAGCAGCTGGGGACAGGGCGGCGAAAAACTGTTTTTT
CASSWGQGGEKLFF
>NA|TRBV7-2|TRBJ2-1|NA
TGTGCCAGCAGCTTAGATGCTAGCCGGAAGGAGCAGTTCTTC
CASSLDASRKEQFF
>NA|TRBV5-5|TRBJ2-7|NA
TGTGCCAGCAGCCCGGGTCCAATTGGATCCTACGAGCAGTACTTC
CASSPGPIGSYEQYF
>NA|TRBV6-5|TRBJ1-1|NA
TGTGCCAGCCCTACTATGAACACTGAAGCTTTCTTT
CASPTMNTEAFF
>NA|TRBV5-4|TRBJ2-5|NA
TGTGCCAGCAGCTTGCGGGTCCCACCGGAGACCCAGTACTTC
CASSLRVPPETQYF
>NA|TRBV18|TRBJ1-1|NA
TGTGCCAGCTCATCCCCGACGAGGGACACTGAAGCTTTCTTT
CASSSPTRDTEAFF
>TRBD2|TRBV4-2|TRBJ2-3|NA
TGTGCCAGCCGCGAGGGGGATGTAGCGGGGGGCAGGGCAGATACGCAGTATTTT
CASREGDVAGGRADTQYF
>TRBD1|TRBV5-5|TRBJ1-4|NA
TGTGCCAGCAGATCCGGACAGGGGAGGGAAAAACTGTTTTTT
CASRSGQGREKLFF
>NA|TRBV19|TRBJ1-3|NA
TGTGCCAGTAGGGGGACATTCTCTGGAAACACCATATATTTT
CASRGTFSGNTIYF
>NA|TRBV7-9|TRBJ2-5|NA
TGTGCCAGCAGCTCCATTCAAGACATGCTCCAAGAGACCCAGTACTTC
CASSSIQDMLQETQYF
>NA|TRBV19|TRBJ1-1|NA
TGTGCCAGTAGTATTGCGGACTCCAACACTGAAGCTTTCTTT
CASSIADSNTEAFF
>TRBD2|TRBV28|TRBJ2-7|NA
TGTGCCAGCAGTATTGGGACTAGCGGCTTTTACGAGCAGTACTTC
CASSIGTSGFYEQYF
>NA|TRBV5-1|TRBJ2-3|NA
TGCGCCAGCAGCGCCAGTCTAGCTAGTAGCACAGATACGCAGTATTTT
CASSASLASSTDTQYF
>NA|TRBV5-1|TRBJ1-1|NA
TGCGCCAGCAGCTTGGGGCAGGGTGCAGCTGAAGCTTTCTTT
CASSLGQGAAEAFF
>TRBD1|TRBV6-5|TRBJ2-7|NA
TGTGCCACTTATTGGACAGGTCTTAACTACGAGCAGTACTTC
CATYWTGLNYEQYF
>NA|TRBV5-5|TRBJ2-7|NA
TGTGCCAGCAGCCTCCCCCTAGGGGGGGCCGAGCAGTACTTC
CASSLPLGGAEQYF
>TRBD2|TRBV7-6|TRBJ2-7|NA
TGTGCCAGCAGCTTAGCAGCGGGAGGGGGTTACGAGCAGTACTTC
CASSLAAGGGYEQYF
>TRBD1|TRBV7-3|TRBJ2-7|NA
TGTGCCAGCAGCTGGGACGGACAGGGCGGAGAGCAGTACTTC
CASSWDGQGGEQYF
>TRBD1|TRBV9|TRBJ1-1|NA
TGTGCCAGCAGCGCCGAGACAGGGGACACTGAAGCTTTCTTT
CASSAETGDTEAFF
>NA|TRBV27|TRBJ1-4|NA
TGTGCCAGCAGACGAGGACAGAGAGATGCAACTAATGAAAAACTGTTTTTT
CASRRGQRDATNEKLFF
>TRBD1|TRBV28|TRBJ2-7|NA
TGTGCCAGCAGCTCCGGGACAGCGCCTGTAGGGCAGTACTTC
CASSSGTAPVGQYF
>NA|TRBV3-1/TRBV3-2|TRBJ1-6|once
TGTGCCAGCAACGGGGGGTGGCTTTCACCCCTCCACTTT
CASNGGWLSPLHF
>TRBD1|TRBV12-3/TRBV12-4|TRBJ1-5|once
TGTGCCACCAGACAGGGGACTCAGCCCCAGCATTTT
CATRQGTQPQHF
>TRBD2|TRBV18|TRBJ2-7|NA
TGTGCCAGCTCACCACGGACTAGCCTGAGTGGGAACGAGCAGTACTTC
CASSPRTSLSGNEQYF
>NA|TRBV7-9|TRBJ1-3|once
TGTGCCAGCAGCTTAACAGGGAGCTCTGGAAACACCATATATTTT
CASSLTGSSGNTIYF
>TRBD2|TRBV19|TRBJ2-1|once
TGTGCCAGTAGTATCATAGCGGGGACTAGCGGTAGTGAGCAGTTCTTC
CASSIIAGTSGSEQFF
>NA|TRBV28|TRBJ1-4|NA
TGTGCCAGCAGTCCCGCGGGGGGAGAAAAACTGTTTTTT
CASSPAGGEKLFF
>TRBD2|TRBV9|TRBJ2-1|NA
TGTGCCAGCACCCGCTCTAGCGGGGGAGGTAACAATGAGCAGTTCTTC
CASTRSSGGGNNEQFF
>NA|TRBV6-5|TRBJ1-5|NA
TGTGCCAGCATGGAGGGTCAACAGCCCCAGCATTTT
CASMEGQQPQHF
>TRBD2|TRBV4-1|TRBJ2-2|once
TGCGCCAGCAGCCAAGATTATGCAGCGGGGGGGCTCGGCACCGGGGAGCTGTTTTTT
CASSQDYAAGGLGTGELFF
>TRBD1|TRBV28|TRBJ1-2|once
TGTGCCAGCAGTACCTTGTTCCCTGACAGGGGGTATACTAACTATGGCTACACCTTC
CASSTLFPDRGYTNYGYTF
>NA|TRBV5-8|TRBJ1-4|once
TGTGCCAGCAGCAGCCAGGGGGAAAAACTGTTTTTT
CASSSQGEKLFF
>NA|TRBV5-4|TRBJ2-1|NA
TGTGCCAGCAGCTTGGCAGGCAGACTACCCTCCTACAATGAGCAGTTCTTC
CASSLAGRLPSYNEQFF
>NA|TRBV11-1|TRBJ2-1|NA
TGTGCCAGCAGCCCAACAGCTTACAATGAGCAGTTCTTC
CASSPTAYNEQFF
>TRBD2|TRBV19|TRBJ2-7|NA
TGTGCCAGTAGTACTCCCGGGACTAGCGAACGCGAGCAGTACTTC
CASSTPGTSEREQYF
>TRBD2|TRBV6-5|TRBJ2-7|NA
TGTGCCAGCAGTTCCGGACTAGCGGGGGGTCTGTACGAGCAGTACTTC
CASSSGLAGGLYEQYF
>TRBD1|TRBV6-1|TRBJ2-7|NA
TGTGCCAGCAGTGAAAATTCGGGGACAGGGGGCGAGCAGTACTTC
CASSENSGTGGEQYF
>NA|TRBV7-8|TRBJ2-1|NA
TGTGCCAGCAGCCCATTCCCCCGGAGGAATGAGCAGTTCTTC
CASSPFPRRNEQFF
>NA|TRBV7-9|TRBJ1-1|NA
TGTGCCAGCAGCTTTCCGGGATTTGAAGCTTTCTTT
CASSFPGFEAFF
>NA|TRBV7-2|TRBJ2-5|NA
TGTGCCAGCAGCTTAGCCACAGGGCAAGAGACCCAGTACTTC
CASSLATGQETQYF
>TRBD2|TRBV19|TRBJ2-7|NA
TGTGCCAGTAGTCCGGGACTAATCTACGAGCAGTACTTC
CASSPGLIYEQYF